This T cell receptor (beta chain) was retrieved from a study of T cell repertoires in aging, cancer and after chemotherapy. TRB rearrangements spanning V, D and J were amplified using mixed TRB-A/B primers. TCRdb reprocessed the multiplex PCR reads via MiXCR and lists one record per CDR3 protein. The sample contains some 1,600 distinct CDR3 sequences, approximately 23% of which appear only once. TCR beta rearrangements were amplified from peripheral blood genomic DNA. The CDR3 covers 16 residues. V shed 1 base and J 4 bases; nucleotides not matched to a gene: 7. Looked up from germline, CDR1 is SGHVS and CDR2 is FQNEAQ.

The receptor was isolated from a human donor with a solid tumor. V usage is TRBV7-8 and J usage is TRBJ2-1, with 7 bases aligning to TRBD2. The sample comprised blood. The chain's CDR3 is CASSLDGDYKYNEQFF. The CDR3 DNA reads TGTGCCAGCAGCTTAGATGGGGACTACAAATACAATGAGCAGTTCTTC.